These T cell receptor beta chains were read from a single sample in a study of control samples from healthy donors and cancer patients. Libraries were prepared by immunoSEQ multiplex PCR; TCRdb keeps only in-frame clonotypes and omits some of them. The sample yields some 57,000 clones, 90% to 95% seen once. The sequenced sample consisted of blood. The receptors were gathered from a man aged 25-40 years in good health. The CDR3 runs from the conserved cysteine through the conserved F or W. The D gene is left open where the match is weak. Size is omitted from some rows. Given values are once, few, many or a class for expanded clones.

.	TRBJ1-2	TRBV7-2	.	CASSLASIWADGYTF	TGTGCCAGCAGCTTAGCGTCCATTTGGGCGGATGGCTACACCTTC
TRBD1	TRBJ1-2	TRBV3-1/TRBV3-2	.	CASSRDRVTNGYTF	TGTGCCAGCAGCCGGGACAGGGTTACGAATGGCTACACCTTC
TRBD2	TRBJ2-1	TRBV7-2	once	CASSAGLAGTEQFF	TGTGCCAGCAGCGCCGGACTAGCGGGAACTGAGCAGTTCTTC
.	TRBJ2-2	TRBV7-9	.	CASSLARPGGTTGELFF	TGTGCCAGCAGCTTAGCGCGACCAGGGGGGACCACCGGGGAGCTGTTTTTT
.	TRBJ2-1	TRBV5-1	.	CASSPLWSSPREINNEQFF	TGCGCCAGCAGCCCCCTGTGGAGTAGCCCCCGGGAGATCAACAATGAGCAGTTCTTC
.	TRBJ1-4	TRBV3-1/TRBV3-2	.	CASSHRRGCSEKLFF	TGTGCCAGCAGCCATCGTAGGGGTTGTAGTGAAAAACTGTTTTTT
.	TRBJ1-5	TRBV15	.	CATSSPPGGASSNQPQHF	TGTGCCACCAGCAGTCCGCCGGGGGGGGCTTCGAGCAATCAGCCCCAGCATTTT
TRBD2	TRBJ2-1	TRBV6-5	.	CASSYGGDEQFF	TGTGCCAGCAGTTACGGGGGGGATGAGCAGTTCTTC
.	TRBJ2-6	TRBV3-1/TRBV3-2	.	CASSQRDSGANVLTF	TGTGCCAGCAGCCAACGTGACTCTGGGGCCAACGTCCTGACTTTC
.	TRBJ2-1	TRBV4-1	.	CASSQDMNSYNEQFF	TGCGCCAGCAGCCAAGATATGAACTCCTACAATGAGCAGTTCTTC
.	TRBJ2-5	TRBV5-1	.	CASSLSLLTRDNPETQYF	TGCGCCAGCAGCTTGTCCCTCCTGACCAGGGATAATCCGGAGACCCAGTACTTC
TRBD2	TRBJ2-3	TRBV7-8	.	CASSLGAPGLAGVDTQYF	TGTGCCAGCAGCTTAGGGGCACCGGGACTAGCGGGAGTAGATACGCAGTATTTT
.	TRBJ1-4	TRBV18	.	CASSQGEQRPFF	TGTGCCAGCTCACAAGGGGAACAGAGGCCGTTTTTT
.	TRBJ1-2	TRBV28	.	CASSFAGTVANYGYTF	TGTGCCAGCAGTTTTGCCGGGACGGTAGCTAACTATGGCTACACCTTC
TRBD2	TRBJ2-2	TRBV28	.	CASRSHVAGGGDTGELFF	TGTGCCAGCCGTTCCCATGTAGCGGGAGGAGGGGACACCGGGGAGCTGTTTTTT
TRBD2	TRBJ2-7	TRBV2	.	CASSEGASGSHEQYF	TGTGCCAGCAGTGAAGGCGCTAGCGGGAGCCACGAGCAGTACTTC
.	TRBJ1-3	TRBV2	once	CASSGDGGSGNTIYF	TGTGCCAGCAGTGGGGACGGAGGCTCTGGAAACACCATATATTTT
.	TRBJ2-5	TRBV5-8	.	CASSLNGEETQYF	TGTGCCAGCAGCTTAAACGGAGAAGAGACCCAGTACTTC
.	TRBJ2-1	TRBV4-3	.	CASSQVGTDNEQFF	TGCGCCAGCAGCCAAGTGGGAACCGACAATGAGCAGTTCTTC
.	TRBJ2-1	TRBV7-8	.	CASSLDHRQGHEQFF	TGTGCCAGCAGCTTAGATCACCGGCAGGGGCATGAGCAGTTCTTC
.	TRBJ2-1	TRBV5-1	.	CASSLGLAYNEQFF	TGCGCCAGCAGCTTGGGACTAGCCTACAATGAGCAGTTCTTC
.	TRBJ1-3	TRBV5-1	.	CASSLAGGQGNTIYF	TGCGCCAGCAGCTTGGCCGGTGGACAGGGAAACACCATATATTTT
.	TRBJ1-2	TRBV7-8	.	CASSLSRRTDGARSGYTF	TGTGCCAGCAGCTTATCAAGGAGGACGGACGGGGCCCGGAGTGGCTACACCTTC
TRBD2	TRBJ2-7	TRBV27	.	CATQLAGSSYEQYF	TGTGCCACACAACTAGCGGGTAGCTCCTACGAGCAGTACTTC
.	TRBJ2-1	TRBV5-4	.	CASSSPGDEQFF	TGTGCCAGCAGTTCTCCGGGCGATGAGCAGTTCTTC
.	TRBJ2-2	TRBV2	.	CASSVSGLGTGELFF	TGTGCCAGCAGCGTAAGCGGATTAGGAACCGGGGAGCTGTTTTTT
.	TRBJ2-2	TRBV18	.	CASSPATSLTGELFF	TGTGCCAGCTCACCGGCGACTAGTCTCACCGGGGAGCTGTTTTTT
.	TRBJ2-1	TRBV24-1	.	CATSDNPQKGLSSYNEQFF	TGTGCCACCAGTGACAATCCCCAGAAGGGGTTGAGTTCCTACAATGAGCAGTTCTTC
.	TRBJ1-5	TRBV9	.	CASSPGGGGQPQHF	TGTGCCAGCAGCCCGGGGGGAGGGGGGCAGCCCCAGCATTTT
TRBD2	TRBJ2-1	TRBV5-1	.	CASSPGLTNEQFF	TGCGCCAGCAGCCCGGGACTAACCAATGAGCAGTTCTTC
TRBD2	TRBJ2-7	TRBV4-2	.	CASSQEKNPGLAGNEQYF	TGTGCCAGCAGCCAAGAAAAGAATCCGGGACTAGCGGGAAACGAGCAGTACTTC
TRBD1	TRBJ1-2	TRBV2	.	CASKDRGIDGYTF	TGTGCCAGCAAGGACAGGGGGATCGATGGCTACACCTTC
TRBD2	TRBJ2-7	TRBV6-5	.	CASSYLLAGTYEQYF	TGTGCCAGCAGTTACCTCCTAGCGGGAACTTACGAGCAGTACTTC
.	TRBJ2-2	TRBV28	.	CASSLQTSYTGELFF	TGTGCCAGCAGTTTGCAAACTAGTTACACCGGGGAGCTGTTTTTT
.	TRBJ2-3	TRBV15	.	CATRVGGKITDTQYF	TGTGCCACCAGGGTGGGCGGGAAGATCACAGATACGCAGTATTTT
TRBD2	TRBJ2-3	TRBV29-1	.	CSVVGAGGEDTQYF	TGCAGCGTTGTAGGAGCGGGAGGTGAAGATACGCAGTATTTT
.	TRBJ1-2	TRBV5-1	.	CASSLQDSSYGYTF	TGCGCCAGCAGCTTACAGGACTCTTCCTATGGCTACACCTTC
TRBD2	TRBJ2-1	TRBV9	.	CASSDTRTSGRFEQFF	TGTGCCAGCAGCGATACACGGACTAGCGGGAGATTTGAGCAGTTCTTC
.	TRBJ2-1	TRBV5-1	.	CASSLAGSSLYNEQFF	TGCGCCAGCAGCTTGGCCGGTAGCTCGCTCTACAATGAGCAGTTCTTC
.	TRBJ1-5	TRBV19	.	CASSIDLTDYQPQHF	TGTGCCAGTAGTATAGATCTGACAGATTATCAGCCCCAGCATTTT
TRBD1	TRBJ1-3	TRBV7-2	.	CASTKNLNRGGAGNTIYF	TGTGCCAGCACCAAAAACCTAAACAGGGGGGGAGCTGGAAACACCATATATTTT
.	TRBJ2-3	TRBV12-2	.	CASRLAPEDSGRANPSTDTQYF	TGTGCAAGTCGCTTAGCTCCAGAGGATAGCGGGAGGGCCAATCCTAGCACAGATACGCAGTATTTT
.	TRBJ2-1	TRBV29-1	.	CSVVVASRSYNEQFF	TGCAGCGTTGTTGTTGCCAGTCGCTCCTACAATGAGCAGTTCTTC
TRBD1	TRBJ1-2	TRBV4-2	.	CASSQDPGQGVDGYTF	TGTGCCAGCAGCCAAGATCCGGGACAGGGGGTCGATGGCTACACCTTC